Many counts were recorded for the clone carrying this TCR beta chain. What it binds is unknown. Trimming removed 4 bases at V and 2 bases at J, with 12 bases between. Germline assignment: CDR1 ENHRY and CDR2 SYGVKD. This CDR3 comprises 14 residues. TCRdb re-analysed the multiplex PCR reads in MiXCR, keeping a single row per CDR3 protein. The table has around 130,000 distinct CDR3 sequences, around 20% seen once. These data originate in a study of breast tumors, draining lymph nodes, adjacent tissues. The study, taken as a whole, reports: Tumor T cell lymph node origin was a supported hypothesis, not proven.

Samples came from axillary lymph nodes draining the breast cancer. Sequenced material: axillary lymph node tissue. The clonotype comes from a female donor with breast cancer. Some clones in this sample may be carry-over from other donors' samples. The rearrangement uses TRBV10-3 and TRBJ2-7; D is possibly TRBD2 (6 bases). The DNA for the CDR3 is TGTGCCATCAGTGGATCGGGCGGGACCTACGAGCAGTACTTC. Translation gives CAISGSGGTYEQYF.